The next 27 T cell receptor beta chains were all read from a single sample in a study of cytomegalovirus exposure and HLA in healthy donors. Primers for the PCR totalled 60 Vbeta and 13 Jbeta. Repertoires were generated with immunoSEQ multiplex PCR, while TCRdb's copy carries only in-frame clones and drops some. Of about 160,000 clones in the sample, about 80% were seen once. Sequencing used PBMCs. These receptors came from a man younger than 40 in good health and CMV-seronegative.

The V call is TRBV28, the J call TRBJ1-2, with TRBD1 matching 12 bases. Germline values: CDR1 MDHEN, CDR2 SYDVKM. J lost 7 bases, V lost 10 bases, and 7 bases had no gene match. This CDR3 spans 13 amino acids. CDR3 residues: CATPGTGGFGYTF. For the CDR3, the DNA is TGTGCCACCCCCGGGACAGGGGGCTTTGGCTACACCTTC.

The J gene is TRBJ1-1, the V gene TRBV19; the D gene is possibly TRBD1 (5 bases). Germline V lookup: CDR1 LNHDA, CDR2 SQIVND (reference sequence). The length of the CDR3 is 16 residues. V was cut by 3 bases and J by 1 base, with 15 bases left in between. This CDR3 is CASSILRDRGNTEAFF. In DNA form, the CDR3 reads TGTGCCAGTAGTATCCTCAGGGATAGGGGGAACACTGAAGCTTTCTTT.

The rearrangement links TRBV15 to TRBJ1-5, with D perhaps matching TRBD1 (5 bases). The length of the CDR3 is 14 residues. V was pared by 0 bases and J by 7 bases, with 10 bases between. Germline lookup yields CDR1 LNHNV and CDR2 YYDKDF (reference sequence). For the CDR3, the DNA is TGTGCCACCAGCAGAGATTGGGGGGAGCAGCCCCAGCATTTT. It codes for CATSRDWGEQPQHF.

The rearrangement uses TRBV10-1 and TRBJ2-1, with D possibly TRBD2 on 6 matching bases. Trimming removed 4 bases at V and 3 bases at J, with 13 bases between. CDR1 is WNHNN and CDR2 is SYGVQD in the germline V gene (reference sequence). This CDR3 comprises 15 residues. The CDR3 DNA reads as TGCGCCAGCAGTGCGGACGGGAGAGGCTACAATGAGCAGTTCTTC. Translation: CASSADGRGYNEQFF.

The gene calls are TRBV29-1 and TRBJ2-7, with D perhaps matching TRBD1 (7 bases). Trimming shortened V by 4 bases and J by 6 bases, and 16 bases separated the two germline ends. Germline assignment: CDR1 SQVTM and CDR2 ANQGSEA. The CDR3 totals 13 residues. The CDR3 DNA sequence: TGCAGCGTTGTCTTCGGGGGACAGAGCGAGCAGTACTTC. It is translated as CSVVFGGQSEQYF.

The CDR3 nucleotides are TGTGCCAGCACCTACGAGGCAGGGGGTGTCGCGGTGCAGTACTTC. Its translation: CASTYEAGGVAVQYF. The gene calls are TRBV6-6 and TRBJ2-7, with 7 positions matching TRBD1. The ends lost 7 bases at V and 9 bases at J; junction bases unmatched: 18. The germline V gene encodes CDR1 MNHNY and CDR2 SVGAGI (reference sequence). The CDR3 has 15 residues.

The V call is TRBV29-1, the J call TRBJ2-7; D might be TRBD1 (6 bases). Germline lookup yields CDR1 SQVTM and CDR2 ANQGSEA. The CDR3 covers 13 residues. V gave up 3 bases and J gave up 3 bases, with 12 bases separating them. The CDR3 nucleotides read TGCAGCGTTGAGCCAGGGGTCGGCTACGAGCAGTACTTC. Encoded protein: CSVEPGVGYEQYF.

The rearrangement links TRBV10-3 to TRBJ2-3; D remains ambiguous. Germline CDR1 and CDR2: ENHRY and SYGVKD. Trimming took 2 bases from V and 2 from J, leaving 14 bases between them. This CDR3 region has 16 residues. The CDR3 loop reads CAISEVRSSHTDTQYF. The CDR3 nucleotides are TGTGCCATCAGTGAGGTCAGGTCTTCCCACACAGATACGCAGTATTTT.

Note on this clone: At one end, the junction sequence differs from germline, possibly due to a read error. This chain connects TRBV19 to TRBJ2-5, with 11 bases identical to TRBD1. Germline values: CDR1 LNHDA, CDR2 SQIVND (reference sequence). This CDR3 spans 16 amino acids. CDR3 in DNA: TGCGACCCAGCCGATATTGGACAGGGGGCCGGAGAGACCCAGTACTTC. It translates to CDPADIGQGAGETQYF.

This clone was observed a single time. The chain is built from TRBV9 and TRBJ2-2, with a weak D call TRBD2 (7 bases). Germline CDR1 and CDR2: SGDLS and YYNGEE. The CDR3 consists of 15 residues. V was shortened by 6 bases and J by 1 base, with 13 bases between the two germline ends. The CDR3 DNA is TGTGCCAGCAATTTAGGGGGGGGGAACACCGGGGAGCTGTTTTTT. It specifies CASNLGGGNTGELFF. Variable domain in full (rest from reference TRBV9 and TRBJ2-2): DSGVTQTPKHLITATGQRVTLRCSPRSGDLSVYWYQQSLDQGLQFLIQYYNGEERAKGNILERFSAQQFPDLHSELNLSSLELGDSALYFCASNLGGGNTGELFFGEGSRLTVL.

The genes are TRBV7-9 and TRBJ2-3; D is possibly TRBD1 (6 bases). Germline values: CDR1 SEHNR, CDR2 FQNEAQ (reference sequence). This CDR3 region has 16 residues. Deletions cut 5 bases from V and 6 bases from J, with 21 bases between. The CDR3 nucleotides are TGTGCCAGCAGCCCCGTGAAGGGGGAAGGTGTCGATACGCAGTATTTT. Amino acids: CASSPVKGEGVDTQYF. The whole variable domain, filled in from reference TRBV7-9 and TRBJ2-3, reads DTGVSQNPRHKITKRGQNVTFRCDPISEHNRLYWYRQTLGQGPEFLTYFQNEAQLEKSRLLSDRFSAERPKGSFSTLEIQRTEQGDSAMYLCASSPVKGEGVDTQYFGPGTRLTVL.

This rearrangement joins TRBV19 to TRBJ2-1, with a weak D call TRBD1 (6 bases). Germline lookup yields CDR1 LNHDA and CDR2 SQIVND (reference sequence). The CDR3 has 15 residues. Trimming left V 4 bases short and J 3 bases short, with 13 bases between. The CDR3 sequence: CASSKGRGDYNEQFF. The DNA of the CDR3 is TGTGCCAGTAGTAAGGGCAGGGGCGACTACAATGAGCAGTTCTTC.

The CDR3 nucleotides are TGCGCCAGCAGCTCCTTTCTAGCGGGAGGGCGCCCATACAATGAGCAGTTCTTC. The encoded protein is CASSSFLAGGRPYNEQFF. V and J are TRBV5-1 and TRBJ2-1, with 12 bases aligning to TRBD2. The germline CDR1 and CDR2 sequences are SGHRS and YFSETQ. V trimming: 3 bases; J trimming: 4 bases; junction bases outside the gene matches: 11. The length of the CDR3 is 18 residues. Together with reference TRBV5-1 and TRBJ2-1, the CDR3 gives the full variable domain: KAGVTQTPRYLIKTRGQQVTLSCSPISGHRSVSWYQQTPGQGLQFLFEYFSETQRNKGNFPGRFSGRQFSNSRSEMNVSTLELGDSALYLCASSSFLAGGRPYNEQFFGPGTRLTVL.

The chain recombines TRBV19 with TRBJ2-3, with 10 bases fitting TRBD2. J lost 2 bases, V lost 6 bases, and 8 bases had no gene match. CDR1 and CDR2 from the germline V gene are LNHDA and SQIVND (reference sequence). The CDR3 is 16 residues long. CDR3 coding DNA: TGTGCCAGTAGGCGACTACTAGCGGGGTACACAGATACGCAGTATTTT. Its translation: CASRRLLAGYTDTQYF.

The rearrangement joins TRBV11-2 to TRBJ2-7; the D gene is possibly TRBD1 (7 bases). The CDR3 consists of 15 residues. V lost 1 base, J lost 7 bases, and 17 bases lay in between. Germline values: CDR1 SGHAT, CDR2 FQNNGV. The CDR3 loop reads CASSLGRETGVEQYF. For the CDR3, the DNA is TGTGCCAGCAGCTTAGGGAGGGAAACAGGGGTAGAGCAGTACTTC.

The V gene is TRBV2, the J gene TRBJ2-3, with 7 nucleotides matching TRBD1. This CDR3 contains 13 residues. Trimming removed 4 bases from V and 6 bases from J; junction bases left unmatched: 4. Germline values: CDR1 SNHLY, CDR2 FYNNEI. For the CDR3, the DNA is TGTGCCAGCAGTGGCAACAGGGGCGATACGCAGTATTTT. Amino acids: CASSGNRGDTQYF.

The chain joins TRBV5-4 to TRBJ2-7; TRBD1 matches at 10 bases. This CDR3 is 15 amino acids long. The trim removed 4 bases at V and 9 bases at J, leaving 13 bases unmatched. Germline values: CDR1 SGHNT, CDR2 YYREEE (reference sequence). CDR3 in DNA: TGTGCCAGCAGCAATCCATCCCGGGACAGGGGTGGGCAGTACTTC. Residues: CASSNPSRDRGGQYF.

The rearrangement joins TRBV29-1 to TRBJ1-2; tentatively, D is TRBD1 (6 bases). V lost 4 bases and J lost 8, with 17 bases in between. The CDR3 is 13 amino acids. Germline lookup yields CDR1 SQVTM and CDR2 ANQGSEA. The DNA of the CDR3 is TGCAGCGTTGGGGGGCAAGCCTTGGAAGGCTACACCTTC. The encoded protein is CSVGGQALEGYTF.

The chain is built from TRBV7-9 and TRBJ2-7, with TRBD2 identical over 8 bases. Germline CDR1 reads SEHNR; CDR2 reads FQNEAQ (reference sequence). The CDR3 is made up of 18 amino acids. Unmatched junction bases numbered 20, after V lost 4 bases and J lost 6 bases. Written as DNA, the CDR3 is TGTGCCAGCAGCTCTTGGGGGATGTTAGCGGGACCGACCGGCGAGCAGTACTTC. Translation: CASSSWGMLAGPTGEQYF.

CDR3 bases: TGTGCCAGCAGGGTTACTAGTGCCACAGATACGCAGTATTTT. This encodes CASRVTSATDTQYF. This sequence joins TRBV2 and TRBJ2-3, with a possible D match to TRBD2 (5 bases). From germline, CDR1 is SNHLY and CDR2 FYNNEI. Trimming took 6 bases from V and 2 from J, leaving 12 bases between them. This CDR3 spans 14 amino acids. Drawing the rest from reference TRBV2 and TRBJ2-3, the complete variable domain is EPEVTQTPSHQVTQMGQEVILRCVPISNHLYFYWYRQILGQKVEFLVSFYNNEISEKSEIFDDQFSVERPDGSNFTLKIRSTKLEDSAMYFCASRVTSATDTQYFGPGTRLTVL.

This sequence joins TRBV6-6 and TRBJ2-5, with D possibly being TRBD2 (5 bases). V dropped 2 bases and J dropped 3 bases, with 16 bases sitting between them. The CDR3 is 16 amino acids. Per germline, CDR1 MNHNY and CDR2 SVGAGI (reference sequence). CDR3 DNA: TGTGCCAGCAGTTACCACACTAACGCAGCGGAAGAGACCCAGTACTTC. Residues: CASSYHTNAAEETQYF.

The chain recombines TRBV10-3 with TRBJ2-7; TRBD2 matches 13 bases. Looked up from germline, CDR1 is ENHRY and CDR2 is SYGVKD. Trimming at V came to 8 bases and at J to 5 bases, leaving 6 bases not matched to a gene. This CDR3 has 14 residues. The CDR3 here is CAIRGLAGENEQYF. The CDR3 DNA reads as TGTGCCATCCGAGGACTAGCGGGAGAAAACGAGCAGTACTTC.

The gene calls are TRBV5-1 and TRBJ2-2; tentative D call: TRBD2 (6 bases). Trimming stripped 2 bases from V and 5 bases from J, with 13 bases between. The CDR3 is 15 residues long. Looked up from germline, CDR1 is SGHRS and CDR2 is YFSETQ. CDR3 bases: TGCGCCAGCAGCTTCGGGGGTGCGGGAACCGGGGAGCTGTTTTTT. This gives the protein CASSFGGAGTGELFF.

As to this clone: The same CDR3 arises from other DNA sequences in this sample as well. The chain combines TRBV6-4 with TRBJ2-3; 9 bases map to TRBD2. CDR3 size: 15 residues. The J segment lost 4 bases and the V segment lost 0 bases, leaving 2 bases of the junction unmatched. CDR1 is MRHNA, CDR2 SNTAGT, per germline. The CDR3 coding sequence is TGTGCCAGCAGTGACTCTGCGGGAGGGCCAGATACGCAGTATTTT. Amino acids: CASSDSAGGPDTQYF.

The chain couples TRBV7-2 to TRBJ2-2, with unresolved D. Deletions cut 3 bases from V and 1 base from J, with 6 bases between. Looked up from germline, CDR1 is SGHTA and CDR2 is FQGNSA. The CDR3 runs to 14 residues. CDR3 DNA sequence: TGTGCCAGCAGCTTCGAGAGGAACACCGGGGAGCTGTTTTTT. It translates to CASSFERNTGELFF.

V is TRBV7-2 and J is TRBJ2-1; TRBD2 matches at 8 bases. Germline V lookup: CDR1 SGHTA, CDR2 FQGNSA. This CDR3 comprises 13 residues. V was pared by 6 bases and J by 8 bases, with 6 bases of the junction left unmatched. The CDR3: CASRPGGVHEQFF. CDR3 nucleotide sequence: TGTGCCAGCAGGCCGGGGGGGGTCCATGAGCAGTTCTTC.

CDR3 sequence: CASSQGTGVGPQETQYF. DNA for the CDR3: TGCGCCAGCAGCCAAGGGACAGGGGTAGGCCCTCAAGAGACCCAGTACTTC. The chain combines TRBV4-1 with TRBJ2-5, with 9 bases lining up with TRBD1. The length of the CDR3 is 17 residues. The germline gives CDR1 MGHRA, CDR2 YSYEKL. Trimming cost V 1 base and J 2 bases; bases outside gene matches: 8.